A single sample gave rise to the 3 T cell receptor beta chains below, sequenced in a study of shared clonotypes between healthy human individuals. Selected positively for CCR7 and CD45RO-negative, naive CD8 cells excluded terminally differentiated effector memory CD45RA+ cells. Profiling relied on immunoSEQ multiplex PCR, and the TCRdb table lists in-frame clones only, not all of them. The repertoire holds around 1,900,000 clones, with around 93% as singletons. Sequencing used naive CD8+ T cells from PBMCs. The receptors here all came from a man between 18 and 35 years old in good health. Some clones in this sample may be carry-over from other donors' samples.

The chain links TRBV7-9 to TRBJ1-4; maybe TRBD1 (5 bases). This CDR3 spans 16 amino acids. CDR1 is SEHNR, CDR2 FQNEAQ, per germline (reference sequence). Trimming removed 1 base from V and 5 bases from J, with 14 bases in between. In DNA, the CDR3 is TGTGCCAGCAGCTTAGGGAGGAGACAGCGCAATGAAAAACTGTTTTTT. This translates into CASSLGRRQRNEKLFF.

The chain carries TRBV7-6 and TRBJ2-7; D perhaps matches TRBD1 (5 bases). Trimming left V 5 bases short and J 2 bases short, with 10 bases between. Germline V gene data show CDR1 as SGHVS and CDR2 as FNYEAQ. This CDR3 region has 13 residues. In DNA form, the CDR3 reads TGTGCCAGCAGCGCAACAGGTCCCTACGAGCAGTACTTC. Encoded protein: CASSATGPYEQYF.

In DNA, the CDR3 is TGTGCCAGCAGTTTGGGACAGGGTTCCTACAATGAGCAGTTCTTC. Translating gives CASSLGQGSYNEQFF. The chain combines TRBV2 with TRBJ2-1; TRBD1 agrees at 9 bases. The CDR3 contains 15 residues. CDR1 is SNHLY and CDR2 is FYNNEI in the germline V gene. J gave up 1 base and V 5 bases, and 3 bases lay outside the gene matches.